This T cell receptor beta chain was obtained from a study of Ad26.COV2.S vaccination and SARS-CoV-2 variants. Study overall: Ad26.COV2.S shots went into the muscle once or twice, 56 days apart.

Specified treatment: some 19 received Ad26.COV2.S at low or high dose, single or two shots; about 5 received placebo; per-sample allocation not given. Samples analyzed were those drawn on day 63 after the first vaccine or placebo injection. Sequenced by immunoSEQ multiplex PCR; TCRdb stores in-frame clones only, minus some. The sample has around 300,000 clones; 70% to 90% are singletons. The sequences come from peripheral blood, collected in a trial of Ad26.COV2.S vaccine versus placebo. The source is a person between 18 and 59 years old who received the Ad26.COV2.S COVID-19 vaccine or a placebo.

The CDR3 DNA reads as TGTGCCAGCAGCCAATCTCTGAACACTGAAGCTTTCTTT. It codes for CASSQSLNTEAFF. J is TRBJ1-1 and V is TRBV3-1 (or the pseudogene TRBV3-2), with unresolved D. The CDR3 covers 13 residues. The V and J ends lost 2 bases and 0 bases respectively, with 4 bases between them. Germline loops: CDR1 LGHDT, CDR2 YNNKEL (reference sequence).